This is a list of T cell receptor beta chains from one sample in a study of T cell responses to AZD1222 COVID-19 vaccine. Assay: immunoSEQ multiplex PCR; the TCRdb copy retains only in-frame clones and omits some. The sample contains 90,000 to 120,000 clones, around nine tenths of which appear only once. The specimen comprised peripheral blood, sampled 28 days after the second dose of the MenACWY control vaccine. These receptors were collected from an adult who received the MenACWY meningococcal vaccine as a control. Each CDR3 is given without its conserved first and last residue. Only some rows state a clone size, as once, few, many or a class for expanded clones.

clone_size | j_call | v_call | cdr3_aa
. | TRBJ1-2 | TRBV7-2 | ASSLATSRANGYT
. | TRBJ1-5 | TRBV2 | ASSPQGGNQPQH
. | TRBJ2-2 | TRBV18 | ASSTTSGENTGELF
. | TRBJ2-7 | TRBV7-9 | ASSTRGGDYEQY
few | TRBJ1-1 | TRBV6-4 | ASSPWELGTEAF
. | TRBJ2-7 | TRBV28 | ASSIQTGSYEQY
. | TRBJ1-5 | TRBV19 | ASSRVGQPQH
few | TRBJ1-2 | TRBV29-1 | SVERLLTGGYT
. | TRBJ2-3 | TRBV7-2 | ASSPAWGSTDTQY
. | TRBJ1-5 | TRBV2 | ASRGTVNSNQPQH
. | TRBJ1-2 | TRBV28 | ASSLWGGQVLTMVTYT
. | TRBJ2-7 | TRBV28 | ASSSGPTYEQY
. | TRBJ2-7 | TRBV18 | ASSPIIPRDIYEQY
. | TRBJ1-2 | TRBV18 | ASSPARGSGYT
. | TRBJ1-2 | TRBV4-3 | ASSQEAISGGGYT
. | TRBJ2-2 | TRBV7-2 | ASSLIWGTTNTGELF
. | TRBJ1-2 | TRBV28 | ASRLSDRVVGYT
. | TRBJ1-1 | TRBV10-3 | AISDGIKGADTEAF
. | TRBJ1-3 | TRBV15 | ATSRDRGAQGNTIY
. | TRBJ1-2 | TRBV27 | ASSLSLGDTRVSHHYGYT
. | TRBJ2-3 | TRBV7-2 | ASSSTLAGTQY
. | TRBJ2-7 | TRBV7-3 | ASSRYSGVEQY
few | TRBJ2-3 | TRBV24-1 | ATSDNRLADTQY
. | TRBJ1-4 | TRBV6-5 | ASSYRGGGEKLF
. | TRBJ1-2 | TRBV10-3 | AIRASALTGQGKTKTNYGYT
. | TRBJ1-3 | TRBV7-6 | ASSLAGTAGNTIY
. | TRBJ1-2 | TRBV19 | ASVRGLGYGYT
. | TRBJ2-7 | TRBV6-2/TRBV6-3 | ASSYQGAGEQY
. | TRBJ1-1 | TRBV29-1 | SATRQSASEAF
. | TRBJ2-1 | TRBV4-2 | ASSQDPRGGVNEQF
. | TRBJ2-1 | TRBV3-1/TRBV3-2 | ASSPSPQNRLNEQF
. | TRBJ1-5 | TRBV3-1/TRBV3-2 | ASSQGDQPQH
few | TRBJ2-7 | TRBV15 | ATSRSPGSEQY
. | TRBJ2-6 | TRBV12-5 | ASGLVVGARVRFGANVLT
once | TRBJ2-1 | TRBV11-3 | ASSSDRGKNNEQF
. | TRBJ2-6 | TRBV19 | ASNNRGFGGANVLT
once | TRBJ1-1 | TRBV7-3 | ASSLTGGIDVNTEAF
. | TRBJ2-7 | TRBV6-5 | ASSSGYSSYEQY
few | TRBJ2-7 | TRBV21-1 | ASSKPREQY
. | TRBJ1-2 | TRBV19 | ASSTLSQGNYGYT
. | TRBJ2-2 | TRBV9 | ASSVDGAINTGELF
. | TRBJ1-3 | TRBV30 | AWSYGNTIY
. | TRBJ2-5 | TRBV29-1 | SARTGTGVQETQY
once | TRBJ2-7 | TRBV2 | ASSQSGGQY
. | TRBJ1-1 | TRBV28 | ASSEQIEYTQLDTEAF
. | TRBJ1-2 | TRBV9 | ASSASYGYT
once | TRBJ2-7 | TRBV6-5 | ASSTGTGAYEQY
. | TRBJ1-3 | TRBV9 | ASSFFSLTGEGNTIY
once | TRBJ2-3 | TRBV7-3 | ASSLGQSSTDTQY
few | TRBJ2-1 | TRBV11-2 | ASSLEGVNEQF
few | TRBJ1-4 | TRBV19 | ASSINGATNEKLF
. | TRBJ2-7 | TRBV3-1/TRBV3-2 | APRGIQTSYEQY
. | TRBJ1-1 | TRBV7-9 | ASSLAAGLNTEAF
. | TRBJ1-5 | TRBV11-2 | ASSLDIWDRGPQPQH